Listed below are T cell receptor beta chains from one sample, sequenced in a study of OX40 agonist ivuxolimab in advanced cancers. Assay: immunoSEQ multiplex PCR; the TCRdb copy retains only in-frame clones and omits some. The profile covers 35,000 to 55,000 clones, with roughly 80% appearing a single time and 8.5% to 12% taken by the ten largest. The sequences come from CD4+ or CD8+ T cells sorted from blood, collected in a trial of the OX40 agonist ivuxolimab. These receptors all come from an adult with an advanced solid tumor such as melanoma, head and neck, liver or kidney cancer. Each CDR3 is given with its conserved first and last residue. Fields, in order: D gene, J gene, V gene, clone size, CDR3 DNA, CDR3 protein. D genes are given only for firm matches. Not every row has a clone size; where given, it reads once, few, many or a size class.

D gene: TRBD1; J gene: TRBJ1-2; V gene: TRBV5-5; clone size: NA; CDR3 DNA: TGTGCCAGTTCAGGGGGAGTAGGGTATGGCTACACCTTC; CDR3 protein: CASSGGVGYGYTF
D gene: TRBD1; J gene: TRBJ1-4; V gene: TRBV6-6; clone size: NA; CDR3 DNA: TGTGCCAGCAGTACCGGACAGGCAGGGGAAAAACTGTTTTTT; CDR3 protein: CASSTGQAGEKLFF
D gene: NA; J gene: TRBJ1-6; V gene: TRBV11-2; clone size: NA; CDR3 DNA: TGTGCCAGCAGCATCGGGCCCAGCCTAGATTCACCCCTCCACTTT; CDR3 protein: CASSIGPSLDSPLHF
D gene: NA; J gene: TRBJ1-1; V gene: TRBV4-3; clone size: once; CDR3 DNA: TGCGCCAGCAGCCAAGTGGACAGGAACACTGAAGCTTTCTTT; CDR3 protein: CASSQVDRNTEAFF
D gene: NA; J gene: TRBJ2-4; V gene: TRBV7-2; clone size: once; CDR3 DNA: TGTGCCAGCAGCTTAGCGCCACAAAACATTCAGTACTTC; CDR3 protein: CASSLAPQNIQYF
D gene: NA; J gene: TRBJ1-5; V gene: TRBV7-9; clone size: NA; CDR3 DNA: TGTGCCAGCAGCTTAGCGCACGGTGGCAATCAGCCCCAGCATTTT; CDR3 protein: CASSLAHGGNQPQHF
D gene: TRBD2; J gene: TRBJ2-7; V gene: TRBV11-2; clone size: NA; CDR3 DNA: TGTGCCAGCAGCCCCATACAGCGGGAAAGCTCCTACGAGCAGTACTTC; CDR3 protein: CASSPIQRESSYEQYF
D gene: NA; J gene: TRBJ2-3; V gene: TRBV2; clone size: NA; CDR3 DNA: TGTGCCAGCAGTGATGGGGCGCTCGGGGCAGATACGCAGTATTTT; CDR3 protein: CASSDGALGADTQYF
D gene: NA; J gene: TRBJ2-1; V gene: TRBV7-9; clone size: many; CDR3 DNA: TGTGCCAGCAGCCCATTGGAGCACTACAATGAGCAGTTCTTC; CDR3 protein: CASSPLEHYNEQFF
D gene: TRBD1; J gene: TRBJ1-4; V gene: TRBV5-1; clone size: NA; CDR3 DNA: TGCGCCAGCAGCATATGGACAGGGGGCTCTGAAAAACTGTTTTTT; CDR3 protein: CASSIWTGGSEKLFF
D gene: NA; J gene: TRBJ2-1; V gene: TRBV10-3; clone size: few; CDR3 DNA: TGTGCCATCAGTGAGTCGCAGGTTCATGAGCAGTTCTTC; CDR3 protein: CAISESQVHEQFF
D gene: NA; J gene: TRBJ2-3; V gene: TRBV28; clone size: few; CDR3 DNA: TGTGCCAGTAATACCCTCACAGATACGCAGTATTTT; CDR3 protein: CASNTLTDTQYF
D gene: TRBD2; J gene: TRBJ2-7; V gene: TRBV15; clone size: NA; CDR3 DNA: TGTGCCACCAGCAGAGATCGAAGCGGGAGGTACGAGCAGTACTTC; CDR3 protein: CATSRDRSGRYEQYF
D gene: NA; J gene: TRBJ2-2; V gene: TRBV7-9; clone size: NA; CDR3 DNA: TGTGCCAGCAGCACCCGACAGGTTTGGGAGCTGTTTTTT; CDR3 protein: CASSTRQVWELFF
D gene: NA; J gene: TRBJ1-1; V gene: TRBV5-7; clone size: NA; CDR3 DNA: TGTGCCAGCAGCGTCGCTCTCGGACAGAACACTGAAGCTTTCTTT; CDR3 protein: CASSVALGQNTEAFF
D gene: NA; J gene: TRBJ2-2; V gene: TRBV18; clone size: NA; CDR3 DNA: TGTGCCAGCTCACCGGTATTCACCGGGGAGCTGTTTTTT; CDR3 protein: CASSPVFTGELFF
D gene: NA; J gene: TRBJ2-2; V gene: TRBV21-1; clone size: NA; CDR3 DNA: TGTGCCAGCAGCAAGCGCCCCTCCCACAGGGACACCGGGGAGCTGTTTTTT; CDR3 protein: CASSKRPSHRDTGELFF
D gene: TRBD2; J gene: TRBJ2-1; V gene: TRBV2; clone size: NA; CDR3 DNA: TGTGCCAGCACTGGGGGGCTAGCGGGAAACTACAATGAGCAGTTCTTC; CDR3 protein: CASTGGLAGNYNEQFF